This TCR beta chain was found in a study of blood T cell repertoires in COVID-19. Turning to the study itself: Material from acute and convalescent COVID-19 was sourced from the United States, Italy and Spain. PBMCs, B-cell-depleted T cells, or T cells were the source of the cDNA or gDNA that made up the material.

As processed by the authors: Counts of nucleated cells, estimated from reference gene primer amplification, were obtained. The repertoire was sequenced with immunoSEQ multiplex PCR; TCRdb's copy has only in-frame clones and lacks some. V and J calls and clone size are given by that table; D and trimming were obtained from the DNA. Among 290,000 or so clones listed, over 75% were seen once. The V gene lost 0 bases and the J gene lost 5 bases, with 7 bases spanning the gap. The CDR3 extends over 13 amino acids. Looked up from germline, CDR1 is SGHNT and CDR2 is YENEEA. Sequenced material: peripheral blood. The chain recombines TRBV11-3 with TRBJ1-2; perhaps TRBD1 as D (5 bases). The receptor's source is a man in his fifties or sixties with active or convalescent COVID-19. The CDR3 nucleotides are TGTGCCAGCAGCTTAGAAACAGGTTATGGCTACACCTTC. This sequence encodes CASSLETGYGYTF.